A selection of T cell receptor beta chains follows, all from one sample in a study of shared clonotypes between healthy human individuals. This table comes from immunoSEQ multiplex PCR, and its TCRdb copy is limited to in-frame clones, with some not included. The data show over 950,000 clones, 77% seen once. The sample consisted of memory CD4+ T cells from PBMCs. These receptors were collected from a man younger than 35 in good health. Some clones in this sample may be carry-over from other donors' samples. CDR3s include the opening cysteine and the closing phenylalanine or tryptophan.

>TRBJ2-6|TRBV19
CASSIPGRKATGANVLTF
>TRBJ1-1|TRBV9
CASSAGHLNTEAFF
>TRBJ2-5|TRBV2
CASSTDRVTAETQYF
>TRBJ2-1|TRBV6-6
CASSYGGGSIHEQFF
>TRBJ1-1|TRBV7-8
CASSLATLNTEAFF
>TRBJ1-5|TRBV4-2
CASSQEDRRERPQHF
>TRBJ1-1|TRBV28
CATEWGGNTEAFF
>TRBJ2-5|TRBV19
CASSRDTIETQYF
>TRBJ1-1|TRBV11-2
CASKGQGDTEAFF
>TRBJ2-3|TRBV5-8
CASSTSGLAGTDTQYF
>TRBJ2-7|TRBV7-2
CASSFSGSRYEQYF
>TRBJ2-7|TRBV9
CASTPGEQFYEQYF
>TRBJ2-3|TRBV7-9
CASSSGTRGNTDTQYF
>TRBJ2-5|TRBV28
CASSFLGLAGGTQYF
>TRBJ2-7|TRBV18
CASSQDRGEQYF
>TRBJ2-2|TRBV1
CTSSQPAGGDTGELFF
>TRBJ2-7|TRBV9
CASSVDPGGDEQYF
>TRBJ2-4|TRBV28
CASSLRGRGKNIQYF
>TRBJ2-7|TRBV15
CATSRDLLAPLDEQYF
>TRBJ1-3|TRBV15
CATSSWRVTGNTIYF
>TRBJ2-7|TRBV10-3
CAIREPGGRNEQYF
>TRBJ2-7|TRBV18
CASSPPGGPTYYEQYF
>TRBJ2-2|TRBV6-1
CATAGFAGELFF
>TRBJ2-3|TRBV11-3
CASSPGLRSFDYSTDTQYF
>TRBJ1-1|TRBV2
CASSATKAFF
>TRBJ2-2|TRBV7-2
CASSLRVGDGGELFF
>TRBJ2-6|TRBV6-1
CASSDYRDLGSGANVLTF
>TRBJ1-2|TRBV30
CAFAPGDYGYTF
>TRBJ1-2|TRBV30
CAWSVGSPGYTF
>TRBJ1-1|TRBV9
CASSDRGANTEAFF
>TRBJ1-2|TRBV6-5
CASSYTGTGIGYTF
>TRBJ2-7|TRBV19
CASSALAGLPYEQYF
>TRBJ1-4|TRBV11-2
CASSQDLGQGGNLFF
>TRBJ2-1|TRBV19
CASSIASSYNEQFF
>TRBJ1-4|TRBV27
CASSLRAVPEKLFF
>TRBJ2-2|TRBV5-6
CASSLQGAAGELFF
>TRBJ1-6|TRBV7-2
CASSTRDRQISPLHF
>TRBJ2-5|TRBV5-1
CASSTGTRQETQYF
>TRBJ1-3|TRBV20-1
CSTTSGNTIYF
>TRBJ2-5|TRBV30
CAWSKEETQYF
>TRBJ1-5|TRBV2
CASSEALSNQPQHF
>TRBJ2-7|TRBV5-1
CASSLEGWPGPLSYEQYF
>TRBJ2-5|TRBV19
CASSKNRGRLFEETQYF
>TRBJ1-2|TRBV15
CATSRPTGVDGYTF
>TRBJ2-3|TRBV15
CATSDMISPVTDTQYF
>TRBJ2-1|TRBV7-9
CASSSLAGVWNEQFF
>TRBJ1-2|TRBV7-9
CASSLEQGGGYTF
>TRBJ1-1|TRBV11-2
CASSLVRGSTEAFF
>TRBJ2-7|TRBV5-1
CASSLTGGAYEQYF
>TRBJ2-7|TRBV7-8
CASTGSFTSGYEQYF
>TRBJ2-4|TRBV11-2
CASSPYSWGESAKNIQYF
>TRBJ2-1|TRBV20-1
CSARLRDHQFF
>TRBJ1-2|TRBV19
CASSIDFSGYGYTF
>TRBJ1-2|TRBV28
CASSLFGTNYGYTF
>TRBJ1-2|TRBV6-5
CASSYGQGFGYTF
>TRBJ2-7|TRBV2
CASSIDPRDEQYF
>TRBJ1-2|TRBV28
CASSPWEGPYGYTF
>TRBJ1-3|TRBV7-2
CASSLGTGGSGNTIYF
>TRBJ2-1|TRBV18
CASSPDTYSYNEQFF